One sample yielded the 24 T cell receptor beta chains listed below, sequenced in a study of blood T cells in healthy people across ages. PCR was performed a second time for 7 to 11 cycles using a sample-barcoded 5' primer and a J-beta primer mix. A single record per CDR3 protein comes from TCRdb applying MiXCR to the 5' RACE reads. This sample has 700,000 to 1,000,000 distinct CDR3 sequences, with around 43% found just once. Sequencing was done on a sample of blood. These receptors were obtained from a man aged 60-69 years in good health.

This clonotype showed up just a few times. The chain couples TRBV4-3 to TRBJ1-6, with 9 bases matching TRBD1. The trim removed 1 base at V and 14 bases at J, leaving 12 bases unmatched. This CDR3 spans 16 amino acids. Germline CDR1 is LGHNA and CDR2 is YSLEER. CDR3 sequence: CASSQGEDRGLFALHF. The CDR3 nucleotides read TGCGCCAGCAGCCAAGGGGAGGACAGGGGATTGTTCGCCCTCCACTTT.

The J gene is TRBJ2-1, the V gene TRBV29-1; 10 bases are shared with TRBD2. This CDR3 is built from 18 residues. V shed 4 bases, J shed 0 bases, and the junction held 12 bases outside the gene matches. Germline loops: CDR1 SQVTM, CDR2 ANQGSEA. The CDR3: CSVGGGLAGVSSYNEQFF. In DNA, the CDR3 is TGCAGCGTTGGGGGGGGGCTAGCGGGGGTGTCCTCCTACAATGAGCAGTTCTTC.

This clonotype was found a few times. The rearrangement uses TRBV7-9 and TRBJ1-2, with D hard to call. CDR3 length equals 11 residues. V was cut by 5 bases and J by 8 bases, with 9 bases left in between. The V gene's germline CDR1 is SEHNR and CDR2 FQNEAQ (reference sequence). CDR3 DNA: TGTGCCAGCAGCAAAGGTAGCGGCTACACCTTC. The encoded protein is CASSKGSGYTF.

V usage is TRBV29-1 and J usage is TRBJ2-6; no definite D call. Germline lookup yields CDR1 SQVTM and CDR2 ANQGSEA. V lost 5 bases to trimming and J lost 0 bases, with 11 bases between them. CDR3 size: 15 residues. The CDR3 region has the DNA TGCAGCGTTCGGGCCCAATCCTCTGGGGCCAACGTCCTGACTTTC. Translating it yields CSVRAQSSGANVLTF.

V usage is TRBV20-1 and J usage is TRBJ2-5, with 10 positions matching TRBD2. The CDR3 has 15 amino acids. From germline, CDR1 is DFQATT and CDR2 SNEGSKA (reference sequence). V was pared by 2 bases and J by 11 bases, with 14 bases of the junction left unmatched. DNA of the CDR3: TGCAGTGCTAGATCCGGGACTAGCGTCCCAAATGAGCAGTACTTC. Translation: CSARSGTSVPNEQYF.

The chain employs TRBV20-1 and TRBJ1-2; D may be TRBD1 (6 bases). The germline CDR1 and CDR2 sequences are DFQATT and SNEGSKA (reference sequence). The CDR3 contains 15 residues. V was pared by 3 bases and J by 8 bases, with 22 bases between. CDR3 coding DNA: TGCAGTGCTAGTCGCGTCGGGGGGCCAAAAGGAGGCTACACCTTC. This encodes CSASRVGGPKGGYTF.

This clonotype has more than one count but fewer than ten. V is TRBV6-1 and J is TRBJ1-5; D ambiguous. Trimming cost V 8 bases and J 7 bases, with 18 bases left between them. The CDR3 has 14 residues. The germline V gene encodes CDR1 MNHNS and CDR2 SASEGT. The CDR3 reads CASALDGLGQPQHF. The CDR3, as DNA: TGTGCCAGCGCCTTGGACGGCCTAGGACAGCCCCAGCATTTT.

The V and J genes are TRBV11-3 and TRBJ2-2, with D perhaps matching TRBD2 (6 bases). The germline V and J ends were trimmed by 5 bases and 4 bases, with 14 bases remaining between them. The CDR3 consists of 15 residues. CDR1 SGHNT and CDR2 YENEEA come from the germline V gene. Written as DNA, the CDR3 is TGTGCCAGCAGCAACTCCGGGGGAGGCACCGGGGAGCTGTTTTTT. Translation gives CASSNSGGGTGELFF.

The V and J genes are TRBV5-6 and TRBJ2-1; D tentatively reads TRBD1 or TRBD2 (5 bases each). Germline V lookup: CDR1 SGHDT, CDR2 YYEEEE. The ends were cut back, 4 bases at V and 7 bases at J, with 9 bases in the middle. The CDR3 length is 12 residues. Here the CDR3 reads CASSRDRNEQFF. In DNA form, the CDR3 reads TGTGCCAGCAGCAGGGACCGGAATGAGCAGTTCTTC.

This chain links TRBV29-1 with TRBJ2-7, with TRBD2 matching over 7 bases. CDR1 and CDR2 (germline): SQVTM, ANQGSEA. The CDR3 runs 13 residues. V dropped 4 bases and J dropped 1; count of bases not matched to a gene: 4. The CDR3 bases are TGCAGCGTTGCGGAGGGAGGGTCCTACGAGCAGTACTTC. Translating gives CSVAEGGSYEQYF.

The genes are TRBV10-3 and TRBJ2-5; a weak D match, TRBD1 (6 bases). CDR1 ENHRY and CDR2 SYGVKD come from the germline V gene. V lost 3 bases to trimming and J lost 2 bases, with 13 bases between them. The CDR3 has 15 residues. CDR3 nucleotides: TGTGCCATCAGTGAATCCGGGACACGACAAGAGACCCAGTACTTC. Its translation is CAISESGTRQETQYF.

In this sample, this clonotype turned up a few times. A read error is possible here, since a much larger clone lies one base away. V usage is TRBV6-2 or TRBV6-3 and J usage is TRBJ2-1; D is possibly TRBD1 or TRBD2 (5 bases each). The DNA end lines up better with TRBJ2-7; the J call may be wrong. The CDR3 is 14 amino acids. CDR1 is MNHEY, CDR2 SVGEGT, per germline. CDR3 in DNA: TGTGCCAGCAGTTGGGACCCATCCTACAATGAGCAGTACTTC. Protein sequence: CASSWDPSYNEQYF.

This clonotype showed up just a few times. This chain joins TRBV25-1 and TRBJ1-6, with D unresolved. The CDR3 is 17 amino acids. Germline V gene sequence: CDR1 MGHDK, CDR2 SYGVNS. V shed 4 bases and J shed 0 bases, with 13 bases lying between them. The CDR3, as DNA: TGTGCCAGCAGTGCCCCCGCAGGAAGCTCCTATAATTCACCCCTCCACTTT. Translation gives CASSAPAGSSYNSPLHF.

The V call is TRBV27, the J call TRBJ2-7; D possibly corresponds to TRBD2 (6 bases). The germline gives CDR1 MNHEY, CDR2 SMNVEV (reference sequence). Trimming took off 10 bases at V and 0 bases at J, with 13 bases between the two ends. This CDR3 spans 13 amino acids. CDR3 region: CATGRRGSYEQYF. CDR3 sequence (DNA): TGTGCCACCGGAAGGAGGGGCTCCTACGAGCAGTACTTC.

This clonotype has just a few counts. CDR3: CASSLNFAESASTDTQYF. The CDR3 DNA is TGTGCCAGCAGCTTAAATTTTGCGGAATCGGCTAGCACAGATACGCAGTATTTT. The chain recombines TRBV7-2 with TRBJ2-3; D is unclear. CDR1 SGHTA and CDR2 FQGNSA come from the germline V gene. The CDR3 length is 18 residues. V lost 2 bases and J lost 0, with 18 bases in between.

The chain recombines TRBV3-1 with TRBJ1-2; no reliable D call. Germline CDR1 is LGHDT and CDR2 is YNNKEL (reference sequence). V was shortened by 1 base and J by 5 bases, with 11 bases between the two germline ends. This CDR3 comprises 14 residues. CDR3 region: CASSQGPEIYGYTF. Here the CDR3 DNA reads TGTGCCAGCAGCCAAGGCCCCGAGATATATGGCTACACCTTC.

The CDR3 coding sequence is TGTGCCAGCTCACCAGTCGCCTACGAGCAGTACTTC. This sequence encodes CASSPVAYEQYF. J is TRBJ2-7 and V is TRBV18; D gene unclear. The V and J ends lost 2 bases and 2 bases respectively, with 4 bases between them. The CDR3 consists of 12 residues. Germline V gene data show CDR1 as KGHSH and CDR2 as LQKENI.

This clonotype came up a few times. The chain has TRBV20-1 and TRBJ1-2; the D gene is possibly TRBD1 (6 bases). V lost 2 bases and J 8 bases, leaving 12 bases between the germline ends. CDR3 size: 12 residues. The germline CDR1 and CDR2 sequences are DFQATT and SNEGSKA (reference sequence). The CDR3, as DNA: TGCAGTGCTAGAAGGACAGAAGAAGGCTACACCTTC. Its protein product is CSARRTEEGYTF.

This clonotype showed up just a few times. The chain couples TRBV4-3 to TRBJ2-1, with 12 bases lining up with TRBD1. The closer fit of TRBJ2-7 to the DNA end suggests the J call may be wrong. The CDR3 is 18 amino acids. The germline V gene has CDR1 LGHNA and CDR2 YSLEER. This CDR3 is CASSPGTGGVLTYNEQYF. CDR3 DNA: TGCGCCAGCAGCCCGGGGACAGGGGGCGTCTTAACCTACAATGAGCAGTACTTC.

The chain recombines TRBV2 with TRBJ1-1; D gene unclear. Germline-derived CDR1 and CDR2 are SNHLY and FYNNEI. V was trimmed by 3 bases and J by 5 bases, leaving 7 bases between them. This CDR3 is built from 12 residues. CDR3 in amino acids: CASSDVGTEAFF. The CDR3 region has the DNA TGTGCCAGCAGTGACGTTGGGACTGAAGCTTTCTTT.

V gene TRBV15 combines with J gene TRBJ2-1; D gene uncertain. Looked up from germline, CDR1 is LNHNV and CDR2 is YYDKDF (reference sequence). Trimming pared 1 base from V and 6 bases from J, leaving 13 bases between. The CDR3 has 15 residues. CDR3 region: CATSRAQSLGNEQFF. The DNA of the CDR3 is TGTGCCACCAGCAGAGCACAGTCGTTGGGCAATGAGCAGTTCTTC.

This clonotype was counted a few times. This chain connects TRBV29-1 to TRBJ1-2; 9 nucleotides align to TRBD1. CDR1 is SQVTM, CDR2 ANQGSEA, per germline. The CDR3 is 13 amino acids. Germline trimming cut 6 bases from V and 7 bases from J; bases unmatched to any gene: 9. DNA for the CDR3: TGCAGCGTCTCGGGACAGGGCCTTTCTGGCTACACCTTC. It codes for CSVSGQGLSGYTF.

This clonotype appeared many times. The CDR3 region is CASSISGGYEQYF. The DNA for the CDR3 is TGTGCCAGCAGCATCAGCGGGGGGTACGAGCAGTACTTC. This chain links TRBV7-9 with TRBJ2-7; TRBD2 matches 9 bases. There are 13 residues in the CDR3. With 5 bases clipped from V and 4 bases from J, the junction kept 3 bases outside the gene matches. Per the germline V gene, CDR1 is SEHNR and CDR2 is FQNEAQ (reference sequence).

This clonotype was found a few times. This sequence joins TRBV5-6 and TRBJ2-4, with D possibly being TRBD1 or TRBD2 (6 bases each). CDR1 is SGHDT and CDR2 is YYEEEE in the germline V gene. The CDR3 has 18 amino acids. Trimming stripped 0 bases from V and 0 bases from J, with 16 bases between. DNA for the CDR3: TGTGCCAGCAGCTTGGAGGGGGGCCTAGCCCTAGCCAAAAACATTCAGTACTTC. Protein sequence: CASSLEGGLALAKNIQYF.